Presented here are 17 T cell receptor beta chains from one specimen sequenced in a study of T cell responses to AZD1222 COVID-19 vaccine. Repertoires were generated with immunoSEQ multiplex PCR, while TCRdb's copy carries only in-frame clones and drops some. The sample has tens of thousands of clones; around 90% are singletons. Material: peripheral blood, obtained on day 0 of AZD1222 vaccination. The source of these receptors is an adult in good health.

CDR3 coding DNA: TGTGCCTGGAGTACCCTCGGGGCAAGCGGCTACACCTTC. Amino acid sequence: CAWSTLGASGYTF. The rearrangement joins TRBV30 to TRBJ1-2; D perhaps matches TRBD1 (5 bases). This CDR3 is built from 13 residues. Trimming shortened V by 2 bases and J by 8 bases, and 15 bases separated the two germline ends. The germline gives CDR1 GTSNPN, CDR2 SVGIG (reference sequence).

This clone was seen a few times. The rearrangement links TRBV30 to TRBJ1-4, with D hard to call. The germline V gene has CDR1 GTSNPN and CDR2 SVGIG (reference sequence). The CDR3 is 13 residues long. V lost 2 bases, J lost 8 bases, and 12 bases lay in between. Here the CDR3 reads CAWSPSRGEKLFF. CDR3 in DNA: TGTGCCTGGAGTCCTTCTCGTGGGGAAAAACTGTTTTTT.

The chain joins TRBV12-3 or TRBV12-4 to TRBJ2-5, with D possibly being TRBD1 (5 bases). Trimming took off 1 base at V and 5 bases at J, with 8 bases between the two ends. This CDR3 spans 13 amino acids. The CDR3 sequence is CASSLEGVETQYF. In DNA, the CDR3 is TGTGCCAGCAGTTTAGAAGGGGTGGAGACCCAGTACTTC.

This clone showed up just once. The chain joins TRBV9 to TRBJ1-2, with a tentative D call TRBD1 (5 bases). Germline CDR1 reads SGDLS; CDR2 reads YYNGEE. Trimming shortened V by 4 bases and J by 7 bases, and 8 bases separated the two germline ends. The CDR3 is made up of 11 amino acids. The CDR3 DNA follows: TGTGCCAGCAGCTCAGGGCCTGGCTACACCTTC. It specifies CASSSGPGYTF.

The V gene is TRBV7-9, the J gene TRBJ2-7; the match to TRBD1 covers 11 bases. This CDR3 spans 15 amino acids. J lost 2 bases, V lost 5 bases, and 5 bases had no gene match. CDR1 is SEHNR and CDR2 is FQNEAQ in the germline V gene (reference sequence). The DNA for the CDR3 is TGTGCCAGCAGCCCTATGGGACAGGGGGCCTACGAGCAGTACTTC. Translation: CASSPMGQGAYEQYF.

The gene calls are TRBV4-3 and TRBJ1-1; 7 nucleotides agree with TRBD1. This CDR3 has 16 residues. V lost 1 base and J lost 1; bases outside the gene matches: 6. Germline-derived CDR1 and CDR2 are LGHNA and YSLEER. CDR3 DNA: TGCGCCAGCAGCCAAGTTTGGGAGGGGGCGAACACTGAAGCTTTCTTT. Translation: CASSQVWEGANTEAFF.

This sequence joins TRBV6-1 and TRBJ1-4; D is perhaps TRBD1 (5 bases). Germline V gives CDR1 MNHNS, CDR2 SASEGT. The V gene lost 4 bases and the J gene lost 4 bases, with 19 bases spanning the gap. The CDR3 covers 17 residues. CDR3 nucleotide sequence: TGTGCCAGCAGTGGACTCCTACCGGGACCGAATAATGAAAAACTGTTTTTT. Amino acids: CASSGLLPGPNNEKLFF.

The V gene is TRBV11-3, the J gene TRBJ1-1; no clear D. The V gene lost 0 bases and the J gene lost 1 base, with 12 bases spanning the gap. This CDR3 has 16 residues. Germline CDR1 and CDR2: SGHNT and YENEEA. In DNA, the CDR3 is TGTGCCAGCAGCTTAGATACCCTCTTCCGGAACACTGAAGCTTTCTTT. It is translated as CASSLDTLFRNTEAFF.

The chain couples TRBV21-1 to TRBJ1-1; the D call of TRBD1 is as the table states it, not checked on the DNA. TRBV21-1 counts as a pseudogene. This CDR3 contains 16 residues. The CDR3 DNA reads TGTGCCAGCAGCCCCCGACAGGGTTGGGAGAACACTGAAGCTTTCTTT. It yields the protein CASSPRQGWENTEAFF.

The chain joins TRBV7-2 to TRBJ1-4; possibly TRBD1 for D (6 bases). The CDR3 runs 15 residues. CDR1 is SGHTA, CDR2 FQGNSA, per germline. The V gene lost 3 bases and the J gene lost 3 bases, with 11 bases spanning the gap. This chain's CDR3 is CASSLLGAANEKLFF. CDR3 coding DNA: TGTGCCAGCAGCTTGTTGGGGGCAGCTAATGAAAAACTGTTTTTT. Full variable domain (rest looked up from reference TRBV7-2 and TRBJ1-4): GAGVSQSPSNKVTEKGKDVELRCDPISGHTALYWYRQSLGQGLEFLIYFQGNSAPDKSGLPSDRFSAERTGGSVSTLTIQRTQQEDSAVYLCASSLLGAANEKLFFGSGTQLSVL.

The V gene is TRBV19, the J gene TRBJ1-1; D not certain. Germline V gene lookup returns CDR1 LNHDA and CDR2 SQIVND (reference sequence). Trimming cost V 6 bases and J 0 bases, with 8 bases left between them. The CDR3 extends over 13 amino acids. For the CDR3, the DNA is TGTGCCAGTAGCCGCGGGGTGAACACTGAAGCTTTCTTT. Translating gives CASSRGVNTEAFF.

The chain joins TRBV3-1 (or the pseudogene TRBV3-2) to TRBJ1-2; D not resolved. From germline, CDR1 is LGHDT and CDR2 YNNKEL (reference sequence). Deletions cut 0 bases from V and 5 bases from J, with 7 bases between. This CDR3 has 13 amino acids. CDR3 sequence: CASSQEQNYGYTF. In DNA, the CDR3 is TGTGCCAGCAGCCAAGAGCAGAATTATGGCTACACCTTC.

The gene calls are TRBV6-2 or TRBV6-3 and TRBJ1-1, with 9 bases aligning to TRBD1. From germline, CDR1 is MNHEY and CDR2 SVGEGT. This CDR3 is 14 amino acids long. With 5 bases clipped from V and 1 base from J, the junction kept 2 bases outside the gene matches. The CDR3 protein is CASSNRGRNTEAFF. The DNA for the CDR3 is TGTGCCAGCAGTAACAGGGGGCGGAACACTGAAGCTTTCTTT.

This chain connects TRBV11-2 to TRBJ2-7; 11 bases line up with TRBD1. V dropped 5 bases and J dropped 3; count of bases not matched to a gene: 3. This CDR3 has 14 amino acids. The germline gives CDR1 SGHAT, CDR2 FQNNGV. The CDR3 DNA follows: TGTGCCAGCAGCATTGGGACAGGGGGCTACGAGCAGTACTTC. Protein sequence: CASSIGTGGYEQYF.

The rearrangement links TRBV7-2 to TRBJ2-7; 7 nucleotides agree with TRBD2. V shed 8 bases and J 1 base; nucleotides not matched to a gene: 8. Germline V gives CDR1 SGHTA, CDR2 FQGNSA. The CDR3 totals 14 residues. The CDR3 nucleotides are TGTGCCAGCCGGAGGGGCGGGGGTTCCTACGAGCAGTACTTC. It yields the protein CASRRGGGSYEQYF.

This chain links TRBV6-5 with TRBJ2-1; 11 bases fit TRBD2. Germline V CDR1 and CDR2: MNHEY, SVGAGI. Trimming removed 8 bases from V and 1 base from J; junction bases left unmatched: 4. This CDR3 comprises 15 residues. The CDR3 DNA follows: TGTGCCAGCTCAACTAGCGGGGGATCCTACAATGAGCAGTTCTTC. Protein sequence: CASSTSGGSYNEQFF.

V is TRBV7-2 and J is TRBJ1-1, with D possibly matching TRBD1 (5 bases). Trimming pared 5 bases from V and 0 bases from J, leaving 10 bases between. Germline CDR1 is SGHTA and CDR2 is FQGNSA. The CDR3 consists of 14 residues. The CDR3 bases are TGTGCCAGCAGCCCCCAGGGTTTGAACACTGAAGCTTTCTTT. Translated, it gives CASSPQGLNTEAFF. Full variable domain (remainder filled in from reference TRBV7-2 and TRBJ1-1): GAGVSQSPSNKVTEKGKDVELRCDPISGHTALYWYRQSLGQGLEFLIYFQGNSAPDKSGLPSDRFSAERTGGSVSTLTIQRTQQEDSAVYLCASSPQGLNTEAFFGQGTRLTVV.